This TCR beta chain was identified during a study of PD-1 blockade in mismatch repair-deficient tumors. Study-level background: All were previously treated, progressing patients with 12 mismatch repair-deficient cancer types.

The table came from immunoSEQ multiplex PCR; TCRdb's copy has only in-frame clones and leaves some out. The sample holds some 97,000 clones, 82% seen once. PCR or immunohistochemistry showed mismatch repair deficiency in every enrolled patient. The TCR-sequenced patients were a few responders to pembrolizumab. This clonotype originated in an adult with mismatch repair-deficient cancer. The specimen comprised peripheral blood, sampled about 36 weeks after starting pembrolizumab.

CDR3 DNA: TGTGCCAGCAGCAAAAGGGACAGGGGGCATGGAGATACGCAGTATTTT. This encodes CASSKRDRGHGDTQYF. The rearrangement joins TRBV5-4 to TRBJ2-3; the match to TRBD1 covers 12 bases. The CDR3 sequence is 16 residues long. Germline CDR1 and CDR2: SGHNT and YYREEE (reference sequence). V lost 4 bases to trimming and J lost 5 bases; unmatched junction nucleotides: 8.